This T cell receptor beta chain was sequenced during a study of blood T cell repertoires in COVID-19. Study-level information: The United States, Italy and Spain supplied acute and convalescent COVID-19 samples. PBMCs, B-cell-depleted T cells, or T cells provided the cDNA or gDNA that made up the material.

Per the original methods: Amplified reference gene primers provided the basis for estimating nucleated cell counts. Method: immunoSEQ multiplex PCR; TCRdb's copy keeps in-frame clones and lacks some. That table is the source of V, J and clone size, and D and trimming were worked out from the DNA. The sample holds around 96,000 clones, about 95% seen once. V was cut by 6 bases and J by 6 bases, with 18 bases left in between. Germline CDR1 reads MNHEY; CDR2 reads SVGAGI. This CDR3 has 15 residues. This receptor was obtained from a human donor with active COVID-19. The donor label of this sample is uncertain. The specimen was peripheral blood. The chain carries TRBV6-5 and TRBJ2-4; weak D call: TRBD2 (5 bases). The CDR3 protein is CASRDLGGAGNIQYF. The CDR3 bases are TGTGCCAGCAGAGACTTAGGTGGTGCGGGAAACATTCAGTACTTC.